This TCR beta chain was sequenced in a study of human T cells and chemical hapten exposure (dated by TCRdb to the early 2020s). At the level of the whole study: For sensitization, 2% DPC in acetone was applied to a 2 cm by 2 cm area of upper inner arm skin. Throughout the study period of about 25 weeks, patients also received therapeutic DPC doses to the scalp every week. Patch tests used Finn chambers with 0.01% DPC on the upper back, scored after 6 days by International Contact Dermatitis Research Group standards. The mostly female patient cohort included alopecia areata with under or over 50% scalp involvement, alopecia totalis and alopecia universalis. Libraries were pooled for sequencing, and variation in per-sample TCR yields was attributed mainly to small differences in library volumes within the pool. This study followed changes in the peripheral blood TCR repertoire in vivo during primary and secondary sensitization of alopecia patients to the hapten diphenylcyclopropenone (DPC). Blood samples were taken from patients before sensitization (week 0) and at 2, 6 and about 24 weeks after DPC sensitization. Under 30 alopecia patients gave blood for TCR sequencing at one to four time points (pre-sensitization, 2, 6 and 24 weeks). The study at large found these results: Patch test score correlated positively with the number of PT1 expanded TCRs, reaching significance at thresholds 8, 16 and 32 but not at 4. No change with DPC sensitization was found in the number of TCRs above 1 in 1000 frequency, and no evidence of global repertoire structure alterations was found. Repeated subsampling changed both the strength of the expansion versus patch-test correlation and the threshold at which that correlation became significant. Because every patient had alopecia, a presumed autoimmune disease, the patients' immune response might differ from that of healthy individuals. Significantly more large CDR3 similarity clusters were formed by expanded TCRs than by pre-sensitization or healthy control sets, consistent with antigen-driven responses.

The time point label here, explained by the study, means: patch test 3, about 24 weeks after DPC sensitization. The treatment or condition label for this specimen denotes: therapeutic diphenylcyclopropenone sensitization with weekly scalp DPC. At every patch-test visit, the blood draw took place before the patch test was put on. Eligible patients were aged 18 to 70, diagnosed with alopecia, deemed suitable for DPC therapy, and excluded if pregnant. Unfractionated whole blood was collected in Tempus Blood RNA tubes, and total RNA was extracted from that blood. To prepare the library, RACE was applied. The sequencer listed for this sample is NextSeq 500. During library preparation, unique molecular identifiers were attached to individual cDNA molecules so that TCRs could be counted in a quantitative, reproducible way. Both TCR alpha and TCR beta chains were sequenced from each blood RNA sample. From the authors' description of their analysis: A median of about 89,000 TCRs per sample was observed, with a range of about 23,224 to 700,000. The Decombinator software suite was used to annotate the V, J and CDR3 of the TCR reads. To make PS versus PT1 abundance plots, every sample was subsampled to the same number of TCRs (28,000). TCRs were defined as expanded if absent before sensitization and observed at least eight times at the 2-week time point. TCRdb ran its own pipeline on the public reads, namely fastp trimming at Q25 and MiXCR clone calling, and kept in-frame beta chains. Each CDR3 protein appears once, grouped with its most common genes and DNA. The V and J calls were not made by the authors but by TCRdb's processing. The sample has about 120,000 distinct CDR3 sequences on record, 11% of them singletons. Of the sample, around 2.5% is held by the ten largest clones.

The germline V gene (reference sequence) yields SEHNR for CDR1 and FQNEAQ for CDR2. Reading from cysteine to phenylalanine, the CDR3 counts 14 amino acids. Only CDR3 DNA remains: 42 bases, in frame from the first base. Trimming leaves V shorter by 5 bases and J shorter by 4 bases, with the junction holding 5 bases beyond the gene matches. The table lists this clonotype with a few counts. The antigen this receptor binds is unknown. No base quality information exists; no much larger clone differs at one position. This receptor chain uses TRBV7-9 and TRBJ1-3; 7 bases in between match TRBD1. The sample in question was whole blood, obtained in connection with sensitization to the hapten diphenylcyclopropenone (DPC). The sequence was collected from a woman aged 45-65 years with alopecia areata. Some clones in this sample may be carry-over from other donors' samples. The CDR3 has the sequence CASSTRDRGNTIYF. The DNA sequence reads TGTGCCAGCAGCACCCGGGACAGAGGAAACACCATATATTTT.